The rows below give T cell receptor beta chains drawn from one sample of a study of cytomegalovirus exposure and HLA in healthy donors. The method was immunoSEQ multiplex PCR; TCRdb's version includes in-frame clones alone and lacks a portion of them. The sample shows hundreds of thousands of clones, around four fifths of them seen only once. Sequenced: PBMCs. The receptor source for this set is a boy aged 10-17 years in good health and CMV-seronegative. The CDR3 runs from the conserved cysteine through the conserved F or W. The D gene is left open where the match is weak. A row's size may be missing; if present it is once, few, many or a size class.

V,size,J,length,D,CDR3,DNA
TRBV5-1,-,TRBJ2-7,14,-,CASSLELGPYEQYF,TGCGCCAGCAGCTTGGAGTTGGGGCCCTACGAGCAGTACTTC
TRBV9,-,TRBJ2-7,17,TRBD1,CASSTTSGDRGFYEQYF,TGTGCCAGCAGCACAACTTCCGGGGACAGGGGGTTCTACGAGCAGTACTTC
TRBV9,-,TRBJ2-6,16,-,CASSAHRISGANVLTF,TGTGCCAGCAGCGCGCACAGGATCTCTGGGGCCAACGTCCTGACTTTC
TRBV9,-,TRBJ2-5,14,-,CASSVRGAEETQYF,TGTGCCAGCAGCGTTAGGGGTGCCGAAGAGACCCAGTACTTC
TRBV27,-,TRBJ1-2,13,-,CASIARDSLVHTF,TGTGCCAGCATCGCCCGTGACTCGTTGGTCCACACCTTC
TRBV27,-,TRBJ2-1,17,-,CASSQSRFPRDRNEQFF,TGTGCCAGCTCCCAATCCCGATTTCCTAGAGATCGCAATGAGCAGTTCTTC
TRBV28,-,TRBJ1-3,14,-,CASSLSRVGNTIYF,TGTGCCAGCAGTTTAAGCAGGGTAGGAAACACCATATATTTT
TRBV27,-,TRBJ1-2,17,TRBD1,CASSSPGQGTGLYGYTF,TGTGCCAGCAGTTCACCGGGACAGGGGACGGGCCTCTATGGCTACACCTTC
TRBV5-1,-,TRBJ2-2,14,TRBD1,CASRGQGATGELFF,TGCGCCAGCAGGGGACAGGGGGCCACCGGGGAGCTGTTTTTT
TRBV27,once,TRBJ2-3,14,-,CASSLLGGADTQYF,TGTGCCAGCAGTTTATTAGGGGGGGCAGATACGCAGTATTTT
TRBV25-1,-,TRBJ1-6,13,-,CASSFLTGSPLHF,TGTGCCAGCAGCTTCTTGACGGGTTCACCCCTCCACTTT
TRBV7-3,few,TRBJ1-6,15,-,CASSAPAAGNSPLHF,TGTGCCAGCAGCGCCCCCGCGGCGGGGAATTCACCCCTCCACTTT
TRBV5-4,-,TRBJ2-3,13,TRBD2,CASRRGGPDTQYF,TGTGCCAGCAGGCGCGGGGGGCCGGATACGCAGTATTTT
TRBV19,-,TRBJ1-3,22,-,CASSMKLKGGQVRPDSGNTIYF,TGTGCCAGTAGTATGAAATTGAAGGGAGGACAAGTACGACCAGACTCTGGAAACACCATATATTTT
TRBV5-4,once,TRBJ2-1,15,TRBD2,CASSLGLADYNEQFF,TGTGCCAGCAGCTTGGGCCTAGCGGACTACAATGAGCAGTTCTTC
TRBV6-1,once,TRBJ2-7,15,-,CASSNPPQGFYEQYF,TGTGCCAGCAGTAACCCCCCCCAGGGTTTCTACGAGCAGTACTTC
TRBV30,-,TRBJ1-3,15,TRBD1,CAWSVGRGPGNTIYF,TGTGCCTGGAGTGTAGGCAGGGGGCCAGGAAACACCATATATTTT
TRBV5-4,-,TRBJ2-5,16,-,CASSPLSVRIQETQYF,TGTGCCAGCAGCCCACTTTCAGTGCGGATCCAAGAGACCCAGTACTTC
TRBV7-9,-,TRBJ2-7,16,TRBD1,CASSHPVEQGGYEQYF,TGTGCCAGCAGCCATCCTGTCGAACAGGGGGGCTACGAGCAGTACTTC
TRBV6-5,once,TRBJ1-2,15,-,CASSYSAPDPYGYTF,TGTGCCAGCAGTTACTCGGCCCCTGATCCCTATGGCTACACCTTC
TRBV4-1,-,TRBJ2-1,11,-,CASSQNYEQFF,TGCGCCAGCAGCCAAAACTATGAGCAGTTCTTC
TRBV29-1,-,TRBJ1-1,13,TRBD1,CSVLGQGGTEAFF,TGCAGCGTACTAGGACAGGGTGGCACTGAAGCTTTCTTT
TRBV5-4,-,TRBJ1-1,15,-,CASSGQNPGNTEAFF,TGTGCCAGCAGCGGTCAGAATCCAGGGAACACTGAAGCTTTCTTT
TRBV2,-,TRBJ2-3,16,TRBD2,CASSGQSGRGTDTQYF,TGTGCCAGCAGCGGTCAGAGCGGGAGGGGGACAGATACGCAGTATTTT
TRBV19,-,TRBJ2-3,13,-,CASSIPSTDTQYF,TGTGCCAGTAGTATCCCTAGCACAGATACGCAGTATTTT
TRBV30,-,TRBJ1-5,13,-,CAWRGLENQPQHF,TGTGCCTGGAGGGGGCTGGAAAATCAGCCCCAGCATTTT
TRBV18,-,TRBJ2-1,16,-,CASSPSQRSRNNEQFF,TGTGCCAGCTCACCATCCCAGCGTTCGAGAAACAATGAGCAGTTCTTC
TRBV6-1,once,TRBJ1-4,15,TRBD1,CASSGGDRVDEKLFF,TGTGCCAGCAGTGGGGGGGACAGGGTGGATGAAAAACTGTTTTTT
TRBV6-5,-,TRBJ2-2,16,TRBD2,CASSWLAGDNTGELFF,TGTGCCAGCAGTTGGCTAGCGGGAGATAACACCGGGGAGCTGTTTTTT
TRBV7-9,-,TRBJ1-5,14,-,CATSSSQGAQPQHF,TGTGCCACCAGCTCTTCCCAAGGGGCTCAGCCCCAGCATTTT
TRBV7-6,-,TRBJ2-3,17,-,CASSQYGRAGVTDTQYF,TGTGCCAGCAGCCAATATGGCAGGGCTGGAGTAACAGATACGCAGTATTTT
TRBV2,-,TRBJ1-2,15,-,CASSEALQGNYGYTF,TGTGCCAGCAGTGAAGCGCTACAGGGAAACTATGGCTACACCTTC
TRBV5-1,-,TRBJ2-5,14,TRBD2,CASSLAGGLETQYF,TGCGCCAGCAGCTTGGCCGGGGGGTTGGAGACCCAGTACTTC
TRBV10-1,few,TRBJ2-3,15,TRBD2,CASSPGLAATDTQYF,TGCGCCAGCAGTCCCGGACTAGCGGCCACAGATACGCAGTATTTT
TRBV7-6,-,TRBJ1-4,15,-,CASSLDLRRGEKLSF,TGTGCCAGCAGCTTAGATTTACGGAGGGGAGAAAAACTGTCTTTT
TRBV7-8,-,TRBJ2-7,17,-,CASSSARDSRILYEQYF,TGTGCCAGCAGCTCCGCCCGGGATAGCAGGATTCTCTACGAGCAGTACTTC
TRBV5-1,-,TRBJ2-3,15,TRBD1,CASSLTGVGTDTQYF,TGCGCCAGCAGCTTGACAGGGGTGGGCACAGATACGCAGTATTTT
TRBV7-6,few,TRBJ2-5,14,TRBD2,CASSVTSGSETQYF,TGTGCCAGCAGCGTAACTAGCGGGAGTGAGACCCAGTACTTC
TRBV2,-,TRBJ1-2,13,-,CASSVQGNYGYTF,TGTGCCAGCAGTGTGCAGGGGAACTATGGCTACACCTTC
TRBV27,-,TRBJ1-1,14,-,CASTTGLGGTEAFF,TGTGCCAGCACAACAGGGCTCGGGGGGACTGAAGCTTTCTTT
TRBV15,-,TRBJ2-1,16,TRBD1,CATTQGWDRVGNEQFF,TGTGCCACCACCCAGGGGTGGGACAGGGTTGGCAATGAGCAGTTCTTC
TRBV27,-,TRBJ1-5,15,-,CASSSQGKRNQPQHF,TGTGCCAGCAGTTCGCAGGGTAAACGCAATCAGCCCCAGCATTTT
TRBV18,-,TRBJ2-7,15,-,CASSLRQSPPDEQYF,TGTGCCAGCTCACTAAGACAGTCCCCACCCGACGAGCAGTACTTC